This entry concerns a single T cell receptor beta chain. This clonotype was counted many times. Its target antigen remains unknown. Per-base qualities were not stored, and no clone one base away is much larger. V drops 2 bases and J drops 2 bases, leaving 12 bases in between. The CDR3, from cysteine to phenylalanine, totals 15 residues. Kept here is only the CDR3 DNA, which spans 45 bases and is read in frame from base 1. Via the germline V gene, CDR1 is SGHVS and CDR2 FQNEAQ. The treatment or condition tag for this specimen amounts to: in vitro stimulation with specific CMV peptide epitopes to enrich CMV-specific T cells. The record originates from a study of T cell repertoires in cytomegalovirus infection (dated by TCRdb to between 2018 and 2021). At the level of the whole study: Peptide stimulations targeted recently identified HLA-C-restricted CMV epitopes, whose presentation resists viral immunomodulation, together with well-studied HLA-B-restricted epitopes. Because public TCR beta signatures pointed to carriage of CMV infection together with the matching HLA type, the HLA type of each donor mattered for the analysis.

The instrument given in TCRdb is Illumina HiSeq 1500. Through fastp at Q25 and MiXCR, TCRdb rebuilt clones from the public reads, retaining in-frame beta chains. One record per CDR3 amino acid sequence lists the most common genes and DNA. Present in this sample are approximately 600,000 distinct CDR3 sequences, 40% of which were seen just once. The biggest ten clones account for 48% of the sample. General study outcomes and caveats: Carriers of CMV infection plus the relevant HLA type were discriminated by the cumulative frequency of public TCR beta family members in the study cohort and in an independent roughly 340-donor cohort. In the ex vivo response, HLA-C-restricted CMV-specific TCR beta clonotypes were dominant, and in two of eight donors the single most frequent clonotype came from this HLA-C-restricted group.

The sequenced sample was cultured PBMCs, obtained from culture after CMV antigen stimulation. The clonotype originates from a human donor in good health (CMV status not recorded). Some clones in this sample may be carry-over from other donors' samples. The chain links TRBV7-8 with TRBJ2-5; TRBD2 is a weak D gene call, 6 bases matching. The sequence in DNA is TGTGCCAGCAGCTTAAGACTAGGGCTTCAAGAGACCCAGTACTTC. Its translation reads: CASSLRLGLQETQYF.